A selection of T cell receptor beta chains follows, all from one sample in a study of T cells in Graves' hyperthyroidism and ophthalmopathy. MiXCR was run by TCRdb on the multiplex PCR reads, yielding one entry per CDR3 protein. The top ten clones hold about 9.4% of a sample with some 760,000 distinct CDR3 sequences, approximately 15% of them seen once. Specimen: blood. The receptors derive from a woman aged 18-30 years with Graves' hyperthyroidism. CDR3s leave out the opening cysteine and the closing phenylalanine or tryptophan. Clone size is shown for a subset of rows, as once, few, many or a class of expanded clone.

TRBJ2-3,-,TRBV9,ASSESGLADTQY
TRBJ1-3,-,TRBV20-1,SDTRDRAGNTIY
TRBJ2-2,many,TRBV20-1,SANNYATDRPGELF
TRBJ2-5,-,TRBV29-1,SVDLGETQY
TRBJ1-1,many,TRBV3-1,ASSQGRRVNTEAF
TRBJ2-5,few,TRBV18,ASSPPGYLQETQY
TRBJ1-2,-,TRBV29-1,SVAGDEANYGYT
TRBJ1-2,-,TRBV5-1,ASSLTEGGYT
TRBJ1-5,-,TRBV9,ASSLLTRGNNQPQH
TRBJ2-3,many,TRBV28,ASSSNSGGRPDTQY
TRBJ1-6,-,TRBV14,ASSQDRRGRSPLH
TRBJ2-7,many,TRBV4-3,ASSQEVDGGYEQY
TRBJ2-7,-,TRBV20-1,SASRQGPSSYEQY
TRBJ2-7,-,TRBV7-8,ASSPLSGQEQY
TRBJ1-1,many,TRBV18,ASSPNDNMNTEAF
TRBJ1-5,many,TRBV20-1,SAYDSYSNQPQH
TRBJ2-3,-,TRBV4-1,ASSQVPPSARTDTQY
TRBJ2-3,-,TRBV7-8,ASSWPTRTSGSTDTQY
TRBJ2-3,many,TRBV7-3,ASSLTGGGTDTQY
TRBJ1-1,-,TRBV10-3,ATATPYTLGGGEGAEAF
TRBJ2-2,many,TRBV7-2,ASRERGGNTGELF